What follows are 29 T cell receptor beta chains derived from one specimen sequenced in a study of cytomegalovirus exposure and HLA in healthy donors. It was with 60 Vbeta and 13 Jbeta primers that the PCR ran. TCRdb keeps only in-frame clones here, not all; method: immunoSEQ multiplex PCR. This sample yields 100,000 to 150,000 clones, of which 70% to 80% are seen a single time; about 7.9% belongs to the top ten. The sample comprised PBMCs. The receptors were gathered from a woman between 40 and 50 years old in good health and CMV-seropositive.

This clone was recorded at least ten times. The chain employs TRBV6-6 and TRBJ1-3; a possible D gene is TRBD1 (6 bases). Germline values: CDR1 MNHNY, CDR2 SVGAGI (reference sequence). The CDR3 covers 13 residues. Trimming pared 5 bases from V and 1 base from J, leaving 6 bases between. DNA for the CDR3: TGTGCCAGCAGTACAGGGTCTGGAAACACCATATATTTT. Translated: CASSTGSGNTIYF.

This chain connects TRBV5-4 to TRBJ2-3, with a tentative D call TRBD1 (6 bases). V lost 4 bases, J lost 0 bases, and 18 bases lay in between. In germline, CDR1 is SGHNT, CDR2 YYREEE (reference sequence). The CDR3 runs 17 residues. CDR3 in DNA: TGTGCCAGCAGCCCGGAACCGGGACACTTTAGCACAGATACGCAGTATTTT. Protein product: CASSPEPGHFSTDTQYF.

This chain joins TRBV10-3 and TRBJ1-2, with a possible D match to TRBD1 (5 bases). V was trimmed by 2 bases and J by 5 bases, leaving 6 bases between them. In germline, CDR1 is ENHRY, CDR2 SYGVKD. The CDR3 is 12 amino acids. For the CDR3, the DNA is TGTGCCATCAGTGAGGGGGGGTATGGCTACACCTTC. Its translation is CAISEGGYGYTF.

This clone was seen just once. The rearrangement links TRBV9 to TRBJ2-1; 12 bases agree with TRBD2. This CDR3 contains 15 residues. Germline CDR1 and CDR2: SGDLS and YYNGEE. The V segment lost 4 bases and the J segment 7 bases; nucleotides outside the gene matches: 6. The CDR3 nucleotides read TGTGCCAGCAGCACCCGGACTAGCGGGGCGAATGAGCAGTTCTTC. As protein: CASSTRTSGANEQFF. The variable domain in full, with the rest retrieved from reference TRBV9 and TRBJ2-1, is DSGVTQTPKHLITATGQRVTLRCSPRSGDLSVYWYQQSLDQGLQFLIQYYNGEERAKGNILERFSAQQFPDLHSELNLSSLELGDSALYFCASSTRTSGANEQFFGPGTRLTVL.

The chain uses TRBV5-1 and TRBJ2-7, with TRBD2 as a possible D gene (6 bases). V was clipped by 3 bases and J by 4 bases, with 11 bases between them. Germline CDR1 is SGHRS and CDR2 is YFSETQ. This CDR3 spans 13 amino acids. CDR3 in amino acids: CASSSSGRYEQYF. The CDR3 DNA follows: TGCGCCAGCAGCTCGAGCGGGCGGTACGAGCAGTACTTC.

This rearrangement joins TRBV18 to TRBJ1-2; D remains unclear. The CDR3 consists of 14 residues. Looked up from germline, CDR1 is KGHSH and CDR2 is LQKENI. The V gene lost 3 bases and the J gene lost 3 bases, with 11 bases spanning the gap. The CDR3 spells CASSPPQSYYGYTF. CDR3 bases: TGTGCCAGCTCACCCCCCCAGTCCTACTATGGCTACACCTTC.

In its sample, this clone was seen once. This chain links TRBV4-1 with TRBJ2-1, with TRBD1 identical over 9 bases. The germline V gene has CDR1 MGHRA and CDR2 YSYEKL. Germline trimming cut 5 bases from V and 1 base from J; bases unmatched to any gene: 9. CDR3 size: 17 residues. The CDR3 here is CASSSTRQGVSYNEQFF. The CDR3 DNA sequence: TGCGCCAGCAGCTCGACCCGACAGGGGGTATCCTACAATGAGCAGTTCTTC.

V and J are TRBV21-1 and TRBJ2-5; TRBD2, the table's D call, was not compared with the DNA. TRBV21-1 is noted as a pseudogene. This CDR3 has 14 amino acids. The CDR3 region is CASSKILDRGTQYF. The CDR3 bases are TGTGCCAGCAGCAAGATCTTAGACCGAGGGACCCAGTACTTC.

The chain uses TRBV5-4 and TRBJ2-1; TRBD2 aligns across 9 bases. The germline CDR1 and CDR2 sequences are SGHNT and YYREEE (reference sequence). This CDR3 is 19 amino acids long. Germline trimming cut 0 bases from V and 6 bases from J; bases unmatched to any gene: 16. The CDR3 region is CASSLAVRAWRGGLNEQFF. CDR3 bases: TGTGCCAGCAGCTTGGCGGTCAGGGCCTGGCGGGGGGGCCTCAATGAGCAGTTCTTC.

This chain connects TRBV4-3 to TRBJ1-5; D is possibly TRBD1 (5 bases). Trimming left V 0 bases short and J 5 bases short, with 14 bases between. This CDR3 has 16 amino acids. Germline-derived CDR1 and CDR2 are LGHNA and YSLEER. The CDR3 DNA is TGCGCCAGCAGCCAAGATTTCGGACAAGGGGATCAGCCCCAGCATTTT. It yields the protein CASSQDFGQGDQPQHF.

J is TRBJ2-3 and V is TRBV4-2, with D maybe TRBD2 (6 bases). The germline gives CDR1 LGHNA, CDR2 YNFKEQ. Trimming removed 1 base from V and 0 bases from J, with 17 bases in between. The length of the CDR3 is 18 residues. The CDR3 here is CASSQAPSGGASTDTQYF. CDR3 DNA sequence: TGTGCCAGCAGCCAAGCTCCGTCCGGGGGAGCTAGCACAGATACGCAGTATTTT.

The rearrangement joins TRBV11-2 to TRBJ2-1; D ambiguous. Deletions cut 1 base from V and 9 bases from J, with 13 bases between. The V gene's germline CDR1 is SGHAT and CDR2 FQNNGV. The CDR3 sequence is 14 residues long. The CDR3 protein is CASSLGIVSGEQFF. CDR3 nucleotide sequence: TGTGCCAGCAGCTTAGGAATCGTCTCCGGTGAGCAGTTCTTC.

The rearrangement joins TRBV7-6 to TRBJ2-7, with D possibly matching TRBD1 (7 bases). This CDR3 contains 15 residues. V was shortened by 1 base and J by 3 bases, with 13 bases between the two germline ends. Germline V CDR1 and CDR2: SGHVS, FNYEAQ. CDR3 residues: CASSLDSGGNYEQYF. CDR3 bases: TGTGCCAGCAGCTTAGACTCAGGGGGGAACTACGAGCAGTACTTC.

This clone was observed a few times. The chain couples TRBV5-1 to TRBJ2-7; 12 nucleotides match TRBD1. Per germline, CDR1 SGHRS and CDR2 YFSETQ. CDR3 length: 15 residues. V was clipped by 0 bases and J by 7 bases; unmatched bases: 5. The CDR3 spells CASSLAGQGAGEQYF. The CDR3 DNA is TGCGCCAGCAGCTTGGCGGGACAGGGGGCAGGGGAGCAGTACTTC. Variable domain in full (rest from reference TRBV5-1 and TRBJ2-7): KAGVTQTPRYLIKTRGQQVTLSCSPISGHRSVSWYQQTPGQGLQFLFEYFSETQRNKGNFPGRFSGRQFSNSRSEMNVSTLELGDSALYLCASSLAGQGAGEQYFGPGTRLTVT.

The chain recombines TRBV7-3 with TRBJ1-2; 9 nucleotides align to TRBD1. J lost 5 bases, V lost 5 bases, and 6 bases had no gene match. The CDR3 is made up of 14 amino acids. Per germline, CDR1 SGHTA and CDR2 FQGTGA. This CDR3 reads CASSPGQGNYGYTF. CDR3 nucleotides: TGTGCCAGCAGCCCGGGACAGGGAAATTATGGCTACACCTTC.

The rearrangement uses TRBV9 and TRBJ2-1; 13 bases line up with TRBD2. Trimming took 4 bases from V and 3 from J; bases not matched to a gene: 4. The CDR3 contains 16 residues. Germline CDR1 is SGDLS and CDR2 is YYNGEE. CDR3 region: CASSSRLAGGYNEQFF. DNA for the CDR3: TGTGCCAGCAGCTCCAGACTAGCGGGGGGCTACAATGAGCAGTTCTTC.

There are a few counts of this clone. The chain joins TRBV7-3 to TRBJ2-1; TRBD1 is a possible D gene (6 bases). The CDR3 sequence is 13 residues long. The germline CDR1 and CDR2 sequences are SGHTA and FQGTGA. Trimming cost V 4 bases and J 4 bases, with 8 bases left between them. The CDR3 nucleotides read TGTGCCAGCAGCTCGGACAGTTACAATGAGCAGTTCTTC. Translation: CASSSDSYNEQFF. The full variable domain, completed using reference TRBV7-3 and TRBJ2-1, is GAGVSQTPSNKVTEKGKYVELRCDPISGHTALYWYRQSLGQGPEFLIYFQGTGAADDSGLPNDRFFAVRPEGSVSTLKIQRTERGDSAVYLCASSSDSYNEQFFGPGTRLTVL.

A few counts support this clone. The chain links TRBV4-3 to TRBJ1-4; 10 bases map to TRBD1. The CDR3 runs 19 residues. V dropped 1 base and J dropped 0; count of bases not matched to a gene: 8. Germline values: CDR1 LGHNA, CDR2 YSLEER. CDR3 DNA: TGCGCCAGCAGCCAAGCCCCGTCAGGACAGGGGGCAACTAATGAAAAACTGTTTTTT. It codes for CASSQAPSGQGATNEKLFF.

The chain recombines TRBV6-6 with TRBJ1-1; D is perhaps TRBD1 (5 bases). The CDR3 is made up of 15 amino acids. Germline V lookup: CDR1 MNHNY, CDR2 SVGAGI (reference sequence). Trimming stripped 0 bases from V and 0 bases from J, with 8 bases between. The CDR3 sequence is CASSYSQGLNTEAFF. CDR3 sequence (DNA): TGTGCCAGCAGTTACTCGCAGGGCCTGAACACTGAAGCTTTCTTT.

This chain connects TRBV6-1 to TRBJ1-6, with unresolved D. Trimming took off 2 bases at V and 8 bases at J, with 13 bases between the two ends. CDR1 and CDR2 from the germline V gene are MNHNS and SASEGT. The CDR3 is 15 residues long. The CDR3 is CASSERIPGDSPLHF. The CDR3 DNA reads as TGTGCCAGCAGTGAAAGGATCCCCGGGGATTCACCCCTCCACTTT.

The V gene is TRBV6-5, the J gene TRBJ2-1; D remains ambiguous. The CDR3 is 15 amino acids. V lost 1 base and J 0 bases, leaving 7 bases between the germline ends. The germline gives CDR1 MNHEY, CDR2 SVGAGI. CDR3: CASSYLAVSYNEQFF. Here the CDR3 DNA reads TGTGCCAGCAGTTACTTGGCAGTCTCCTACAATGAGCAGTTCTTC.

The chain links TRBV4-3 to TRBJ2-1; D possibly corresponds to TRBD2 (5 bases). Trimming cost V 3 bases and J 0 bases, with 9 bases left between them. The CDR3 has 15 amino acids. The V gene's germline CDR1 is LGHNA and CDR2 YSLEER. This CDR3 reads CASSHLASSYNEQFF. The CDR3 coding sequence is TGCGCCAGCAGCCACTTAGCGAGCTCCTACAATGAGCAGTTCTTC.

V gene TRBV10-3 combines with J gene TRBJ2-1; a possible D gene is TRBD1 (6 bases). V shed 2 bases and J shed 3 bases, with 8 bases lying between them. The length of the CDR3 is 14 residues. Germline CDR1 is ENHRY and CDR2 is SYGVKD. This chain's CDR3 is CAISERGIYNEQFF. In nucleotides, the CDR3 is TGTGCCATCAGTGAGAGGGGGATCTACAATGAGCAGTTCTTC.

The chain carries TRBV5-4 and TRBJ2-3; 7 positions agree with TRBD2. CDR1 is SGHNT and CDR2 is YYREEE in the germline V gene (reference sequence). The CDR3 totals 18 residues. Germline trimming cut 3 bases from V and 0 bases from J; bases unmatched to any gene: 13. The DNA for the CDR3 is TGTGCCAGCAGCTCCGGACTAGGGGTGATTGCGAGCACAGATACGCAGTATTTT. As protein: CASSSGLGVIASTDTQYF.

J is TRBJ2-5 and V is TRBV19, with TRBD1 matching 9 bases. Per the germline V gene, CDR1 is LNHDA and CDR2 is SQIVND (reference sequence). The J segment lost 4 bases and the V segment lost 4 bases, leaving 1 base of the junction unmatched. CDR3 length equals 13 residues. The CDR3 loop reads CASSRQGVETQYF. In DNA form, the CDR3 reads TGTGCCAGTAGTAGACAGGGGGTAGAGACCCAGTACTTC. Full variable domain (missing parts from reference TRBV19 and TRBJ2-5): DGGITQSPKYLFRKEGQNVTLSCEQNLNHDAMYWYRQDPGQGLRLIYYSQIVNDFQKGDIAEGYSVSREKKESFPLTVTSAQKNPTAFYLCASSRQGVETQYFGPGTRLLVL.

This clone has a handful of counts. The chain joins TRBV7-2 to TRBJ2-1, with D possibly matching TRBD2 (7 bases). CDR1 and CDR2 (germline): SGHTA, FQGNSA. CDR3 length: 15 amino acids. The ends were cut back, 0 bases at V and 7 bases at J, with 13 bases in the middle. CDR3 amino acids: CASSLAGGANNEQFF. Written as DNA, the CDR3 is TGTGCCAGCAGCTTAGCGGGGGGGGCCAATAATGAGCAGTTCTTC.

V usage is TRBV12-5 and J usage is TRBJ2-5; TRBD2 might be the D (5 bases). Trimming pared 10 bases from V and 3 bases from J, leaving 12 bases between. This CDR3 contains 12 residues. Germline assignment: CDR1 LGHNT and CDR2 FRNRAP. The CDR3 bases are TGTGCTACACTCGGGGTAGAAGAGACCCAGTACTTC. This sequence encodes CATLGVEETQYF.

The chain joins TRBV6-5 to TRBJ2-1, with TRBD2 matching 8 bases. This CDR3 comprises 16 residues. The germline V gene has CDR1 MNHEY and CDR2 SVGAGI. Unmatched junction bases numbered 7, after V lost 3 bases and J lost 3 bases. The CDR3 nucleotides read TGTGCCAGCAGTTATAGCGGGGTAGGCGACTACAATGAGCAGTTCTTC. It yields the protein CASSYSGVGDYNEQFF.

This clone showed up just once. The J gene is TRBJ1-2, the V gene TRBV29-1; D is unclear. Per the germline V gene, CDR1 is SQVTM and CDR2 is ANQGSEA. V gave up 1 base and J gave up 6 bases, with 15 bases separating them. The CDR3 loop spans 14 amino acids. CDR3 region: CSVEGLAVANGYTF. As DNA, the CDR3 is TGCAGCGTTGAAGGGCTGGCAGTGGCAAATGGCTACACCTTC.